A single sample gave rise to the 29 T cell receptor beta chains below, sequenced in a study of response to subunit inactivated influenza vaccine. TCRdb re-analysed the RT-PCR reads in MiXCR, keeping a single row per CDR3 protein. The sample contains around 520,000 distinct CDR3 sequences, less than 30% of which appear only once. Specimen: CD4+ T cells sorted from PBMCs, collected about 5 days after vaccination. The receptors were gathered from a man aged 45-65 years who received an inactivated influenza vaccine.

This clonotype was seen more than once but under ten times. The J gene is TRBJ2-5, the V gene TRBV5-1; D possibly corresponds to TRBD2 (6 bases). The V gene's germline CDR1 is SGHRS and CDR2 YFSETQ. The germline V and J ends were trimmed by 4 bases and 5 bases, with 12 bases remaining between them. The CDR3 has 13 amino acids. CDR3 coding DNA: TGCGCCAGCAGCATGGGGGGATTCGAGACCCAGTACTTC. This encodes CASSMGGFETQYF.

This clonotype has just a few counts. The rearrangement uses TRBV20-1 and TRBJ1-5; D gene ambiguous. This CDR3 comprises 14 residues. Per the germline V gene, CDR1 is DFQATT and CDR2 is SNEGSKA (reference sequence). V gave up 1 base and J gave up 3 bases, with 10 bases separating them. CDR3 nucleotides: TGCAGTGCTAGAGGCGGAAGATACAATCAGCCCCAGCATTTT. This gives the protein CSARGGRYNQPQHF.

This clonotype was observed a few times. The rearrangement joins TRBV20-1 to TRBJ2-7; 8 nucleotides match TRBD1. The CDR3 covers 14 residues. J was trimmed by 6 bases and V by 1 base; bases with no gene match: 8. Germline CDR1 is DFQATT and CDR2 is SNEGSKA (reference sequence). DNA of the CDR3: TGCAGTGCTAGAGTTTCCGGGACAGGCGGCGAGCAGTACTTC. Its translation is CSARVSGTGGEQYF.

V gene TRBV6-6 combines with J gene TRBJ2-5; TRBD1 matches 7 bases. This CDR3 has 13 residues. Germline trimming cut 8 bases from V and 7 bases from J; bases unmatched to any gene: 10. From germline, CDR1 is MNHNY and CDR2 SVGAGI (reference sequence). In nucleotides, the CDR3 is TGTGCCAGCGTGACAGGGACCTCCGGGACCCAGTACTTC. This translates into CASVTGTSGTQYF.

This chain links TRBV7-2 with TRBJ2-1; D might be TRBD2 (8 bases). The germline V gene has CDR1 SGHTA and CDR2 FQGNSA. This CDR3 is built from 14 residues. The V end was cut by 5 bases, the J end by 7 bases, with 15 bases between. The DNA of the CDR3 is TGTGCCAGCAGCCCAGGGGGGACTAGTAATGAGCAGTTCTTC. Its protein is CASSPGGTSNEQFF.

The DNA for the CDR3 is TGTGCCAGCACGGGCAGCGGGACTCTCAATGAGCAGTTCTTC. It specifies CASTGSGTLNEQFF. The genes are TRBV25-1 and TRBJ2-1, with 7 nucleotides matching TRBD2. V lost 7 bases to trimming and J lost 6 bases; unmatched junction nucleotides: 9. In germline, CDR1 is MGHDK, CDR2 SYGVNS. The CDR3 runs to 14 residues.

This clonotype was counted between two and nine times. The CDR3 bases are TGTGCCAGCAGCGGGACGGGGGGGAATGAGCAGTTCTTC. Protein product: CASSGTGGNEQFF. The V call is TRBV4-2, the J call TRBJ2-1; 8 nucleotides align to TRBD2. CDR1 LGHNA and CDR2 YNFKEQ come from the germline V gene. The V segment lost 5 bases and the J segment 7 bases; nucleotides outside the gene matches: 4. The length of the CDR3 is 13 residues.

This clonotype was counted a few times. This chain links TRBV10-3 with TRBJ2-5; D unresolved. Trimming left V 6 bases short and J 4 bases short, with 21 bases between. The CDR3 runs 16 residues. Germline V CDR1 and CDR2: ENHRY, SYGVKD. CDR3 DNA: TGTGCCATCAGCCTTGACCCGCTGGAAAGCCGAGAGACCCAGTACTTC. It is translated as CAISLDPLESRETQYF.

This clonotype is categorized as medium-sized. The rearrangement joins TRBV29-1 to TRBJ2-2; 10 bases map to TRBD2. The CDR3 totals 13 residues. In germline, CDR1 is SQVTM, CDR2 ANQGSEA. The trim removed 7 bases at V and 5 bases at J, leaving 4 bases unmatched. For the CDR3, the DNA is TGCAGCGCCTCTAGCGGGAGTACCGGGGAGCTGTTTTTT. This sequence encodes CSASSGSTGELFF.

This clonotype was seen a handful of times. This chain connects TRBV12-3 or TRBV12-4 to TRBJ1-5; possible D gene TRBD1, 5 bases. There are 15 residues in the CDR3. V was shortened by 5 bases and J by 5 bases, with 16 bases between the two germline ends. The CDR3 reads CASSPRVGVDQPQHF. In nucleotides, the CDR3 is TGTGCCAGCAGTCCCAGGGTGGGGGTAGATCAGCCCCAGCATTTT.

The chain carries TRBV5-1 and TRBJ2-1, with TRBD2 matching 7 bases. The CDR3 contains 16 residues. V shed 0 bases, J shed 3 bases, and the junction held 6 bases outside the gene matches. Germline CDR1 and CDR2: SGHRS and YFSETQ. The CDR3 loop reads CASSLGGSGGYNEQFF. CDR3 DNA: TGCGCCAGCAGCTTGGGCGGGAGTGGGGGCTACAATGAGCAGTTCTTC.

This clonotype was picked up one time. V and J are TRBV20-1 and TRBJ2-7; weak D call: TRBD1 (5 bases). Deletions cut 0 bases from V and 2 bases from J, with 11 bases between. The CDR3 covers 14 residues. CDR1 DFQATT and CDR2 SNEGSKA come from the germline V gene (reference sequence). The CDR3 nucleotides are TGCAGTGCTAGAGATGGGGCAGGCCCCTACGAGCAGTACTTC. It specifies CSARDGAGPYEQYF.

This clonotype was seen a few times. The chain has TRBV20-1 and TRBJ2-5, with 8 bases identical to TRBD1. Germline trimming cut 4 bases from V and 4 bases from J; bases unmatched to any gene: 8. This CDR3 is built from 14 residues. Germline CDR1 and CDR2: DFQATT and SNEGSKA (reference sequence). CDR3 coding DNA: TGCAGTGCTACCGCAGGGGGCGGGCGAGAGACCCAGTACTTC. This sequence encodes CSATAGGGRETQYF.

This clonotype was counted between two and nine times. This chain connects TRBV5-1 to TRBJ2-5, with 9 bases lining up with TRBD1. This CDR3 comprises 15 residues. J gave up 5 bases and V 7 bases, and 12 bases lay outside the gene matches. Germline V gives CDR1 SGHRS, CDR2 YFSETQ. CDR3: CASGQQGAELETQYF. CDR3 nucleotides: TGCGCCAGCGGCCAACAGGGGGCCGAATTGGAGACCCAGTACTTC.

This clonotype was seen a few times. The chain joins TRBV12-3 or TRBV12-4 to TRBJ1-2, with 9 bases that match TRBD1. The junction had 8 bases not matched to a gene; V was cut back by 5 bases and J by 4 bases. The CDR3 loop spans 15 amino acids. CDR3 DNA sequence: TGTGCCAGCAGTCTGCGACAGGGGGGGTTCTATGGCTACACCTTC. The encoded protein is CASSLRQGGFYGYTF.

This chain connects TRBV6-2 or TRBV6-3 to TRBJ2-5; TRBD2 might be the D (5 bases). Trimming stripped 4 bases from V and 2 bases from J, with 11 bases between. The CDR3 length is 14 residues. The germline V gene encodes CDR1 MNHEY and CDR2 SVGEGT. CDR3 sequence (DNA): TGTGCCAGCAGTTCCTCCCGGGGACAAGAGACCCAGTACTTC. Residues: CASSSSRGQETQYF.

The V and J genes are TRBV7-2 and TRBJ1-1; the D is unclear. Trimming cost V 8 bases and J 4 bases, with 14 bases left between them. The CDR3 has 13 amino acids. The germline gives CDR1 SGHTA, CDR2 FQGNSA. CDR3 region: CASRRGGSTEAFF. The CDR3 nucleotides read TGTGCCAGCCGCCGGGGTGGGAGCACTGAAGCTTTCTTT.

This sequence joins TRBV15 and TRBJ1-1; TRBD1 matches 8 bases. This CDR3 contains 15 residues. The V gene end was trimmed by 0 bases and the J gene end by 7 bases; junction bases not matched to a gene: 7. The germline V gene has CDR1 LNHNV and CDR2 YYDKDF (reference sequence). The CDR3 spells CATSRDSQGANEAFF. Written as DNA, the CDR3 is TGTGCCACCAGCAGAGACAGTCAGGGGGCAAATGAAGCTTTCTTT.

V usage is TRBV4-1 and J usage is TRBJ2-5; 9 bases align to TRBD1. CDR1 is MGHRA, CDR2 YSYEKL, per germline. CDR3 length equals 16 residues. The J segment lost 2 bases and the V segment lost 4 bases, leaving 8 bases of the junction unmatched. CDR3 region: CASSPLDRGYQETQYF. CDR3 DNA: TGCGCCAGCAGCCCTCTGGACAGGGGCTATCAAGAGACCCAGTACTTC.

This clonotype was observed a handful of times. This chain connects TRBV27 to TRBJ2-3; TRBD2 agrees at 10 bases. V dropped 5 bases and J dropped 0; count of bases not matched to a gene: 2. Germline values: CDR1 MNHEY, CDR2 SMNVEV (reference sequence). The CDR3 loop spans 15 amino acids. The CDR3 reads CASSMTSGSTDTQYF. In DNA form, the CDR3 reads TGTGCCAGCAGTATGACTAGCGGGAGCACAGATACGCAGTATTTT.

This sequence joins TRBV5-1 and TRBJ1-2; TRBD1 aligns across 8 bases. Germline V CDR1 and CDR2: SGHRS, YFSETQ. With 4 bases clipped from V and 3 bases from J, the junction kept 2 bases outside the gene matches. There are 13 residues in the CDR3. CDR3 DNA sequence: TGCGCCAGCAGCGAGACAGGGGACTATGGCTACACCTTC. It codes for CASSETGDYGYTF. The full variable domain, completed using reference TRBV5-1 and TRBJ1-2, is KAGVTQTPRYLIKTRGQQVTLSCSPISGHRSVSWYQQTPGQGLQFLFEYFSETQRNKGNFPGRFSGRQFSNSRSEMNVSTLELGDSALYLCASSETGDYGYTFGSGTRLTVV.

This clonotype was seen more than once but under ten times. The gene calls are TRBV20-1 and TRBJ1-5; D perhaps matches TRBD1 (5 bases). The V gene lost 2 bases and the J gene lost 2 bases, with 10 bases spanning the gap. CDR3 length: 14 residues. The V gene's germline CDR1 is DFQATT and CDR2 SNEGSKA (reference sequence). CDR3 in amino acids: CSARTWGGNQPQHF. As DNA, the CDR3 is TGCAGTGCTAGAACCTGGGGGGGCAATCAGCCCCAGCATTTT.

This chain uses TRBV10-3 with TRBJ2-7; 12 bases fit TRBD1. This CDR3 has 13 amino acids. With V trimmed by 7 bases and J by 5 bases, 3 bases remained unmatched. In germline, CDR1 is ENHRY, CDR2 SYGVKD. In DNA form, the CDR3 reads TGTGCCATCATGGGACAGGGGGCCCACGAGCAGTACTTC. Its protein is CAIMGQGAHEQYF.

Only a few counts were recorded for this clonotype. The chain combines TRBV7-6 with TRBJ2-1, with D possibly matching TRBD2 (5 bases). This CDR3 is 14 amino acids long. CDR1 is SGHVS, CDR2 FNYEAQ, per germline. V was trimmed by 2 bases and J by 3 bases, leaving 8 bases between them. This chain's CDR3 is CASSLNGNYNEQFF. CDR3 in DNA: TGTGCCAGCAGCTTAAACGGGAACTACAATGAGCAGTTCTTC. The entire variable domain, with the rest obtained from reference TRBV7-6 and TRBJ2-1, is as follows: GAGVSQSPRYKVTKRGQDVALRCDPISGHVSLYWYRQALGQGPEFLTYFNYEAQQDKSGLPNDRFSAERPEGSISTLTIQRTEQRDSAMYRCASSLNGNYNEQFFGPGTRLTVL.

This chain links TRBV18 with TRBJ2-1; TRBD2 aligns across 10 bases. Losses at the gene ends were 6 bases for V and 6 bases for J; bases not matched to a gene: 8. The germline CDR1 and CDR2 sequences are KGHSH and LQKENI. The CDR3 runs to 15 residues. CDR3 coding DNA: TGTGCCAGCTCCCGGACTAGCGGATTCTGCAATGAGCAGTTCTTC. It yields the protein CASSRTSGFCNEQFF. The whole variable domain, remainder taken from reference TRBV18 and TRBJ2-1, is NAGVMQNPRHLVRRRGQEARLRCSPMKGHSHVYWYRQLPEEGLKFMVYLQKENIIDESGMPKERFSAEFPKEGPSILRIQQVVRGDSAAYFCASSRTSGFCNEQFFGPGTRLTVL.

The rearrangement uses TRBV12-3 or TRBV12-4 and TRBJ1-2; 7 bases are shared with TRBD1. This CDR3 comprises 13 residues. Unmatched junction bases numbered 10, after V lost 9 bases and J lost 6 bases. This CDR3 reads CARQFMQGDGYTF. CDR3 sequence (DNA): TGTGCCAGACAGTTTATGCAGGGGGATGGCTACACCTTC.

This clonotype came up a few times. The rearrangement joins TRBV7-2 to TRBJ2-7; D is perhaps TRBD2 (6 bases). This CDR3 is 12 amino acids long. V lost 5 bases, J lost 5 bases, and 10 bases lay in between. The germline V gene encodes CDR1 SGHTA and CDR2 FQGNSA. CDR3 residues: CASSPGLNEQYF. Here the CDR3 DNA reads TGTGCCAGCAGCCCGGGACTCAACGAGCAGTACTTC.

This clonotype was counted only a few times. In DNA form, the CDR3 reads TGTGCCAGCAGCCGCGCAACTAGGAGCTCCTACAATGAGCAGTTCTTC. It is translated as CASSRATRSSYNEQFF. The J gene is TRBJ2-1, the V gene TRBV3-1; the D gene is possibly TRBD2 (5 bases). This CDR3 has 16 amino acids. Deletions cut 4 bases from V and 0 bases from J, with 13 bases between. Germline values: CDR1 LGHDT, CDR2 YNNKEL (reference sequence).

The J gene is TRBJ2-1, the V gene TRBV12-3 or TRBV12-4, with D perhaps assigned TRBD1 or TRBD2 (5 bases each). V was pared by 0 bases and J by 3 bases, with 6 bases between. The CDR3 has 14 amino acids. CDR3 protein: CASSLAGDYNEQFF. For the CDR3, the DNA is TGTGCCAGCAGTTTAGCGGGGGACTACAATGAGCAGTTCTTC.